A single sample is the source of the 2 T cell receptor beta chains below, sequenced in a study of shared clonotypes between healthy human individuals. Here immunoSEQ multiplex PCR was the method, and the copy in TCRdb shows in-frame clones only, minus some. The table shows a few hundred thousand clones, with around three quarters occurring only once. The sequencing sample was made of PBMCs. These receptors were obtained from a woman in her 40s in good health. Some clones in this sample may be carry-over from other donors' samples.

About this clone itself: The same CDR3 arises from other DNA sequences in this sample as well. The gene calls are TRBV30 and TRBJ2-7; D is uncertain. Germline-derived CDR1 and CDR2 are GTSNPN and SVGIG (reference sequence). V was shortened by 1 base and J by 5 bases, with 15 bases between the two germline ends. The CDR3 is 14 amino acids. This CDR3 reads CAWSENWALDEQYF. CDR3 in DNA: TGTGCCTGGAGTGAAAATTGGGCCCTGGACGAGCAGTACTTC.

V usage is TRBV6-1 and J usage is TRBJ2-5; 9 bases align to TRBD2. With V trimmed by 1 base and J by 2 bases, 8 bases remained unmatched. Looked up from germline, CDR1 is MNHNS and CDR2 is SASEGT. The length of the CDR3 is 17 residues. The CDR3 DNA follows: TGTGCCAGCAGTGAAGGGCGGACTAGCGATTTACAAGAGACCCAGTACTTC. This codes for CASSEGRTSDLQETQYF.